Here is one T cell receptor beta chain with its context. This record comes from a study of Graves' ophthalmopathy and Graves' hyperthyroidism. Germline values: CDR1 SNHLY, CDR2 FYNNEI. V shed 0 bases and J 4 bases; nucleotides not matched to a gene: 5. The CDR3 contains 15 residues. From RNA, the CDR3 regions of TCR beta chains were amplified and sequenced. The first-round RT-PCR employed HTBI primers together with the Qiagen OneStep RT-PCR kit. A multiplex PCR was then performed as the second round. TCRdb processed the multiplex PCR reads anew with MiXCR; each CDR3 protein has one entry. The sample holds 200,000 to 250,000 distinct CDR3 sequences, about 22% seen once.

The sequencing sample was made of peripheral blood. This receptor was obtained from a woman aged 45-65 years with Graves' ophthalmopathy. The chain combines TRBV2 with TRBJ2-5; 7 bases line up with TRBD2. CDR3 amino acids: CASSEAIPSGETQYF. The CDR3 nucleotides read TGTGCCAGCAGTGAAGCTATCCCTAGCGGAGAGACCCAGTACTTC. Full variable domain (remainder filled in from reference TRBV2 and TRBJ2-5): EPEVTQTPSHQVTQMGQEVILRCVPISNHLYFYWYRQILGQKVEFLVSFYNNEISEKSEIFDDQFSVERPDGSNFTLKIRSTKLEDSAMYFCASSEAIPSGETQYFGPGTRLLVL.